The T cell receptor beta chain under discussion was sequenced for a study of human T cells and chemical hapten exposure. Across the whole study: Sensitization involved placing 2% DPC onto a roughly 2 cm by roughly 2 cm region of upper inner arm skin.

Each cDNA molecule in the library carried unique molecular identifiers. Each CDR3 protein gets one entry after TCRdb re-called the RACE reads with MiXCR. The sample holds 150,000 to 200,000 distinct CDR3 sequences, 24% seen once. Germline CDR1 LGHNA, CDR2 YNFKEQ. This CDR3 comprises 15 residues. V was cut by 1 base and J by 4 bases, with 10 bases left in between. The time point denotes: patch test 3, about 24 weeks after DPC sensitization. As for treatment: therapeutic diphenylcyclopropenone sensitization with weekly scalp DPC. Researchers sampled blood before each patch test went on. The clonotype comes from a woman between 35 and 50 years old with alopecia areata. Some clones in this sample may be carry-over from other donors' samples. Material: whole blood, obtained in connection with sensitization to the hapten diphenylcyclopropenone (DPC). The chain employs TRBV4-2 and TRBJ1-4; a weak D match, TRBD1 (5 bases). CDR3 in DNA: TGTGCCAGCAGCCAAGGGGGGGGGGTTAATGAAAAACTGTTTTTT. This sequence encodes CASSQGGGVNEKLFF.